Below, one T cell receptor (beta chain) is given with its context. The CDR3 spans 13 residues. CDR1 SGHRS and CDR2 YFSETQ come from the germline V gene. The V end was cut by 1 base, the J end by 3 bases, with 7 bases between. This sample was taken from a study of blood T cell repertoires in COVID-19. In the study's own analysis: For nucleated cells, counts were estimated from reference gene primer amplification. Some clones are missing from TCRdb's copy, which holds only in-frame ones; the method was immunoSEQ multiplex PCR. V, J and clone size are taken as reported in that table, and D and trimming were inferred from the DNA itself. The sample holds more than 250,000 clones, around 88% seen once.

Source material: peripheral blood. The TCR originated in a woman aged 45-59 years with acute or convalescent COVID-19. This chain uses TRBV5-1 with TRBJ1-1; no clear D. As DNA, the CDR3 is TGCGCCAGCAGCTTGACAGAGTACACTGAAGCTTTCTTT. Its translation: CASSLTEYTEAFF.